This passage covers 10 T cell receptor beta chains from one sample sequenced in a study of T cells in Graves' hyperthyroidism and ophthalmopathy. Amplified regions were TCR beta CDR3 sequences from RNA transcripts. First-round RT-PCR with HTBI primers amplified the TCR CDR3 region. MiXCR, applied by TCRdb to the multiplex PCR reads, yields one record per CDR3 protein. This table holds around 520,000 distinct CDR3 sequences, around an eighth found once. Sequencing input: blood. These receptors came from a woman aged 18-35 years with Graves' hyperthyroidism.

Ten or more counts support this clonotype. V and J are TRBV12-3 or TRBV12-4 and TRBJ1-2, with D tentatively TRBD1 (5 bases). With 3 bases removed from V and 6 bases from J, the gap between germline ends came to 11 bases. This CDR3 contains 13 residues. The CDR3 DNA sequence: TGTGCCAGCAGTTTCGGGGGTGCGGATGGCTACACCTTC. Its translation is CASSFGGADGYTF.

This clonotype occurred a few times. The J gene is TRBJ2-5, the V gene TRBV19; 7 bases are a match to TRBD2. The junction had 7 bases not matched to a gene; V was cut back by 3 bases and J by 0 bases. The CDR3 extends over 16 amino acids. Germline V gene lookup returns CDR1 LNHDA and CDR2 SQIVND (reference sequence). CDR3 nucleotides: TGTGCCAGTAGTATTCGCAGCGGGGCTAACCAAGAGACCCAGTACTTC. Translated, it gives CASSIRSGANQETQYF.

This sequence joins TRBV7-6 and TRBJ1-3; no firm D call. Trimming pared 0 bases from V and 0 bases from J, leaving 6 bases between. CDR3 length: 15 amino acids. Germline values: CDR1 SGHVS, CDR2 FNYEAQ. The CDR3 region has the DNA TGTGCCAGCAGCTTAGCCGGGAACTCTGGAAACACCATATATTTT. Translation: CASSLAGNSGNTIYF. The full variable domain, completed using reference TRBV7-6 and TRBJ1-3, is GAGVSQSPRYKVTKRGQDVALRCDPISGHVSLYWYRQALGQGPEFLTYFNYEAQQDKSGLPNDRFSAERPEGSISTLTIQRTEQRDSAMYRCASSLAGNSGNTIYFGEGSWLTVV.

The V gene is TRBV3-1, the J gene TRBJ2-1; no firm D call. The CDR3 extends over 12 amino acids. CDR1 is LGHDT and CDR2 is YNNKEL in the germline V gene (reference sequence). Trimming pared 2 bases from V and 10 bases from J, leaving 9 bases between. In DNA form, the CDR3 reads TGTGCCAGCAGCCAAACACCGAGGGAGCAGTTCTTC. As protein: CASSQTPREQFF.

This clonotype was observed a handful of times. The rearrangement links TRBV19 to TRBJ1-2; D call uncertain. Germline V gives CDR1 LNHDA, CDR2 SQIVND (reference sequence). Deletions cut 0 bases from V and 4 bases from J, with 15 bases between. This CDR3 comprises 16 residues. CDR3 loop: CASSIDAGLHLYGYTF. CDR3 DNA sequence: TGTGCCAGTAGTATAGATGCCGGTTTACATCTCTATGGCTACACCTTC.

This clonotype was seen ten or more times. The genes are TRBV6-1 and TRBJ1-5; D not resolved. V lost 6 bases, J lost 1 base, and 16 bases lay in between. The CDR3 is 16 residues long. Germline loops: CDR1 MNHNS, CDR2 SASEGT. Here the CDR3 reads CASSPLSGSSNQPQHF. Written as DNA, the CDR3 is TGTGCCAGCAGCCCCCTTTCGGGGTCAAGCAATCAGCCCCAGCATTTT.

This clonotype was detected ten times or more. This rearrangement joins TRBV27 to TRBJ2-3, with D maybe TRBD1 (6 bases). The CDR3 is 14 residues long. Deletions cut 0 bases from V and 7 bases from J, with 11 bases between. Germline V gives CDR1 MNHEY, CDR2 SMNVEV (reference sequence). CDR3 region: CASSLSQGSYTQYF. CDR3 bases: TGTGCCAGCAGTTTATCCCAGGGGTCATATACGCAGTATTTT.

This sequence joins TRBV19 and TRBJ2-1, with TRBD2 matching 8 bases. V lost 5 bases to trimming and J lost 5 bases; unmatched junction nucleotides: 8. This CDR3 is built from 15 residues. Germline values: CDR1 LNHDA, CDR2 SQIVND (reference sequence). CDR3 nucleotides: TGTGCCAGTAGTGATAGCGGGATGATGCACAATGAGCAGTTCTTC. Encoded protein: CASSDSGMMHNEQFF.

This clonotype was detected many times. The chain joins TRBV6-5 to TRBJ2-7; TRBD1 matches 8 bases. V lost 2 bases and J lost 3; bases outside the gene matches: 6. The germline V gene encodes CDR1 MNHEY and CDR2 SVGAGI. The CDR3 contains 15 residues. The CDR3 sequence: CASSYGQGGFYEQYF. CDR3 DNA sequence: TGTGCCAGCAGTTACGGACAGGGTGGTTTCTACGAGCAGTACTTC.

The rearrangement joins TRBV13 to TRBJ2-5; D unresolved. Germline CDR1 reads PRHDT; CDR2 reads FYEKMQ (reference sequence). This CDR3 has 13 residues. Trimming shortened V by 3 bases and J by 2 bases, and 7 bases separated the two germline ends. The CDR3 DNA sequence: TGTGCCAGCAGCTTGGAAGAGCAAGAGACCCAGTACTTC. It codes for CASSLEEQETQYF.